Listed below are T cell receptor beta chains from one sample, sequenced in a study of T-cell memory formation after mild COVID-19. TCRdb reprocessed the 5' RACE reads with MiXCR, giving one entry per CDR3 protein. The sample shows 400,000 or so distinct CDR3 sequences, around 18% of them seen only once. The sequencing sample was made of PBMCs or a T cell subset sorted from them (not recorded which). The receptors were gathered from an adult woman who had mild COVID-19 (a few samples of this study predate the infection). Cell type and time point are not known. The CDR3 runs from the conserved cysteine through the conserved F or W. Fields, in order: D gene, V gene, clone size, J gene, CDR3 protein, CDR3 DNA. A D gene is named only where the DNA matches it firmly. Only part of the rows carry a size: once, few, many, or a class if the clone is expanded.

d_call: TRBD2
v_call: TRBV9
clone_size: NA
j_call: TRBJ2-3
cdr3_aa: CASSGIRGRAPDTQYF
cdr3_nt: TGTGCCAGCAGCGGAATTCGCGGGAGGGCCCCAGATACGCAGTATTTT

d_call: NA
v_call: TRBV7-8
clone_size: NA
j_call: TRBJ1-5
cdr3_aa: CASSSRGGDYQPQHF
cdr3_nt: TGTGCCAGCAGCTCCCGCGGAGGGGACTATCAGCCCCAGCATTTT

d_call: NA
v_call: TRBV6-5
clone_size: NA
j_call: TRBJ2-7
cdr3_aa: CASRRQWQGGHEQYF
cdr3_nt: TGTGCCAGCAGGCGGCAATGGCAGGGGGGACACGAGCAGTACTTC

d_call: TRBD2
v_call: TRBV12-3/TRBV12-4
clone_size: few
j_call: TRBJ2-5
cdr3_aa: CASSSGLAGGRQETQYF
cdr3_nt: TGTGCCAGCAGTTCGGGACTAGCGGGAGGACGGCAAGAGACCCAGTACTTC

d_call: NA
v_call: TRBV6-6
clone_size: few
j_call: TRBJ1-1
cdr3_aa: CASSQVTEAFF
cdr3_nt: TGTGCCAGCAGCCAAGTCACTGAAGCTTTCTTT

d_call: TRBD1
v_call: TRBV3-1
clone_size: NA
j_call: TRBJ1-2
cdr3_aa: CASSLRQGKGYTF
cdr3_nt: TGTGCCAGCAGCCTTAGACAGGGGAAGGGCTACACCTTC

d_call: NA
v_call: TRBV19
clone_size: NA
j_call: TRBJ2-1
cdr3_aa: CASSIDSGYNEQFF
cdr3_nt: TGTGCCAGTAGTATAGATAGCGGCTACAATGAGCAGTTCTTC

d_call: TRBD2
v_call: TRBV3-1
clone_size: few
j_call: TRBJ2-5
cdr3_aa: CASSQYLPGTSGGETQYF
cdr3_nt: TGTGCCAGCAGCCAATACCTTCCCGGGACTAGCGGGGGGGAGACCCAGTACTTC

d_call: TRBD2
v_call: TRBV12-3/TRBV12-4
clone_size: NA
j_call: TRBJ2-2
cdr3_aa: CASSFEAGAYTGELFF
cdr3_nt: TGTGCCAGCAGTTTTGAAGCGGGGGCCTACACCGGGGAGCTGTTTTTT

d_call: NA
v_call: TRBV12-3/TRBV12-4
clone_size: few
j_call: TRBJ1-2
cdr3_aa: CASSDRFWGYTF
cdr3_nt: TGTGCCAGCAGCGACAGGTTTTGGGGCTACACCTTC

d_call: NA
v_call: TRBV18
clone_size: many
j_call: TRBJ2-1
cdr3_aa: CASSPLAGAYNEQFF
cdr3_nt: TGTGCCAGCTCACCGTTGGCAGGGGCCTACAATGAGCAGTTCTTC

d_call: NA
v_call: TRBV15
clone_size: NA
j_call: TRBJ1-1
cdr3_aa: CATSRAGEVEAFF
cdr3_nt: TGTGCCACCAGCAGAGCTGGGGAAGTTGAAGCTTTCTTT

d_call: NA
v_call: TRBV7-2
clone_size: NA
j_call: TRBJ2-1
cdr3_aa: CASSQTWGSQFF
cdr3_nt: TGTGCCAGCAGCCAAACATGGGGGTCCCAGTTCTTC

d_call: TRBD2
v_call: TRBV7-2
clone_size: NA
j_call: TRBJ2-5
cdr3_aa: CASSPTRLAGGLVETQYF
cdr3_nt: TGTGCCAGCAGCCCAACACGGCTAGCGGGGGGGCTGGTGGAGACCCAGTACTTC

d_call: TRBD2
v_call: TRBV4-1
clone_size: few
j_call: TRBJ2-3
cdr3_aa: CASSQDLRTSGGTDTQYF
cdr3_nt: TGCGCCAGCAGCCAAGATTTGAGGACTAGCGGGGGCACAGATACGCAGTATTTT

d_call: NA
v_call: TRBV6-2/TRBV6-3
clone_size: few
j_call: TRBJ2-1
cdr3_aa: CASSYETKQFF
cdr3_nt: TGTGCCAGCAGTTACGAGACGAAGCAGTTCTTC

d_call: TRBD1
v_call: TRBV29-1
clone_size: NA
j_call: TRBJ2-7
cdr3_aa: CSVGTGGPYEQYF
cdr3_nt: TGCAGCGTTGGGACAGGGGGACCCTACGAGCAGTACTTC

d_call: NA
v_call: TRBV20-1
clone_size: few
j_call: TRBJ2-2
cdr3_aa: CSARDGVGGLTGLFF
cdr3_nt: TGCAGTGCTAGAGACGGCGTAGGCGGTTTAACGGGGCTGTTTTTT

d_call: TRBD1
v_call: TRBV2
clone_size: few
j_call: TRBJ2-7
cdr3_aa: CASRAGTENYEQYF
cdr3_nt: TGTGCCAGCAGAGCCGGGACAGAGAACTACGAGCAGTACTTC

d_call: NA
v_call: TRBV5-1
clone_size: many
j_call: TRBJ2-7
cdr3_aa: CASRAGFRYEQYF
cdr3_nt: TGCGCCAGCAGGGCGGGATTCCGCTACGAGCAGTACTTC

d_call: TRBD1
v_call: TRBV2
clone_size: few
j_call: TRBJ1-2
cdr3_aa: CASSTGTGYYGYTF
cdr3_nt: TGTGCCAGCAGTACCGGGACAGGGTACTATGGCTACACCTTC

d_call: NA
v_call: TRBV5-5
clone_size: few
j_call: TRBJ1-4
cdr3_aa: CASSPVGQGTPNEKLFF
cdr3_nt: TGTGCCAGCAGCCCGGTTGGGCAGGGCACTCCCAATGAAAAACTGTTTTTT

d_call: NA
v_call: TRBV10-3
clone_size: few
j_call: TRBJ2-2
cdr3_aa: CAISESRLLNTGELFF
cdr3_nt: TGTGCCATCAGTGAGTCGCGACTCTTGAACACCGGGGAGCTGTTTTTT

d_call: TRBD2
v_call: TRBV5-1
clone_size: few
j_call: TRBJ2-7
cdr3_aa: CASSPGLASEQYF
cdr3_nt: TGCGCCAGCAGCCCGGGACTAGCGAGCGAGCAGTACTTC

d_call: TRBD1
v_call: TRBV7-9
clone_size: NA
j_call: TRBJ2-7
cdr3_aa: CASSVAGTGVYEQYF
cdr3_nt: TGTGCCAGCAGCGTAGCCGGGACAGGGGTCTACGAGCAGTACTTC

d_call: NA
v_call: TRBV29-1
clone_size: few
j_call: TRBJ1-2
cdr3_aa: CSVPRGGAGGGYTF
cdr3_nt: TGCAGCGTTCCTAGGGGGGGGGCCGGAGGAGGCTACACCTTC

d_call: TRBD2
v_call: TRBV6-5
clone_size: NA
j_call: TRBJ2-1
cdr3_aa: CASSSRVAGGRDEQFF
cdr3_nt: TGTGCCAGCAGCAGCCGGGTAGCGGGAGGGCGCGATGAGCAGTTCTTC

d_call: TRBD2
v_call: TRBV7-9
clone_size: few
j_call: TRBJ2-5
cdr3_aa: CASSLVTSGQETQYF
cdr3_nt: TGTGCCAGCAGCTTAGTTACTAGCGGACAAGAGACCCAGTACTTC

d_call: NA
v_call: TRBV6-5
clone_size: NA
j_call: TRBJ2-3
cdr3_aa: CASSPRDDTQYF
cdr3_nt: TGTGCCAGCAGCCCGAGGGACGATACGCAGTATTTT

d_call: TRBD2
v_call: TRBV29-1
clone_size: NA
j_call: TRBJ2-1
cdr3_aa: CSGSSGGNEQFF
cdr3_nt: TGCAGCGGATCTAGCGGGGGGAATGAGCAGTTCTTC

d_call: TRBD2
v_call: TRBV25-1
clone_size: NA
j_call: TRBJ2-5
cdr3_aa: CASSVSGRAGETQYF
cdr3_nt: TGTGCCAGCAGTGTCAGCGGGAGGGCAGGCGAGACCCAGTACTTC

d_call: NA
v_call: TRBV7-9
clone_size: NA
j_call: TRBJ1-1
cdr3_aa: CASSLVGTLNTEAFF
cdr3_nt: TGTGCCAGCAGCTTAGTCGGCACTTTGAACACTGAAGCTTTCTTT

d_call: NA
v_call: TRBV18
clone_size: NA
j_call: TRBJ1-1
cdr3_aa: CASSPSGLEAFF
cdr3_nt: TGTGCCAGCTCACCGTCAGGGTTAGAAGCTTTCTTT

d_call: NA
v_call: TRBV6-5
clone_size: NA
j_call: TRBJ1-2
cdr3_aa: CASSYSTLGGYTF
cdr3_nt: TGTGCCAGCAGTTACTCCACCCTAGGGGGCTACACCTTC

d_call: NA
v_call: TRBV9
clone_size: NA
j_call: TRBJ2-7
cdr3_aa: CASSPWVISSYEQYF
cdr3_nt: TGTGCCAGCAGCCCCTGGGTCATAAGCTCCTACGAGCAGTACTTC

d_call: TRBD2
v_call: TRBV7-6
clone_size: NA
j_call: TRBJ2-3
cdr3_aa: CASSLRSGSWPDTQYF
cdr3_nt: TGTGCCAGCAGCCTACGTAGCGGGAGTTGGCCAGATACGCAGTATTTT

d_call: TRBD2
v_call: TRBV9
clone_size: NA
j_call: TRBJ2-3
cdr3_aa: CASSETQRGLSTDTQYF
cdr3_nt: TGTGCCAGCAGCGAGACCCAGCGGGGGCTTAGCACAGATACGCAGTATTTT

d_call: TRBD1
v_call: TRBV9
clone_size: many
j_call: TRBJ2-2
cdr3_aa: CASSVRDSGELFF
cdr3_nt: TGTGCCAGCAGCGTACGGGACAGCGGGGAGCTGTTTTTT

d_call: TRBD1
v_call: TRBV29-1
clone_size: few
j_call: TRBJ1-1
cdr3_aa: CSVTGQTNTEAFF
cdr3_nt: TGCAGCGTGACGGGACAGACGAACACTGAAGCTTTCTTT

d_call: NA
v_call: TRBV5-5
clone_size: NA
j_call: TRBJ1-2
cdr3_aa: CASSHLRDNYGYTF
cdr3_nt: TGTGCCAGCAGCCATCTACGGGATAACTATGGCTACACCTTC

d_call: NA
v_call: TRBV9
clone_size: NA
j_call: TRBJ1-1
cdr3_aa: CASSVAPTGDTEAFF
cdr3_nt: TGTGCCAGCAGCGTAGCTCCGACAGGTGACACTGAAGCTTTCTTT

d_call: NA
v_call: TRBV27
clone_size: few
j_call: TRBJ2-7
cdr3_aa: CASSLTRGDGYEQYF
cdr3_nt: TGTGCCAGCAGTTTAACCAGGGGTGATGGCTACGAGCAGTACTTC